These 2 T cell receptor beta chains came from one sample sequenced in a study of control samples from healthy donors and cancer patients. The repertoire was sequenced with immunoSEQ multiplex PCR; TCRdb's copy has only in-frame clones and lacks some. The profile covers over 100,000 clones, with around nine tenths appearing a single time and about 3.2% taken by the ten largest. Sequenced input: blood. These TCRs come from a man aged 50 or older in good health.

The chain joins TRBV19 to TRBJ1-2; 8 nucleotides agree with TRBD1. Trimming took 3 bases from V and 7 from J; bases not matched to a gene: 25. The CDR3 has 20 residues. CDR1 and CDR2 (germline): LNHDA, SQIVND (reference sequence). The CDR3 spells CASSIATIPGRGQFFFGYTF. As DNA, the CDR3 is TGTGCCAGTAGTATCGCAACTATCCCCGGCAGGGGGCAGTTCTTCTTTGGCTACACCTTC.

This chain connects TRBV28 to TRBJ2-5; D may be TRBD2 (6 bases). Germline CDR1 and CDR2: MDHEN and SYDVKM. The CDR3 length is 15 residues. Trimming took off 5 bases at V and 5 bases at J, with 18 bases between the two ends. CDR3 in amino acids: CASSPRTLGGETQYF. The CDR3 nucleotides are TGTGCCAGCAGTCCCCGGACCCTCGGGGGTGAGACCCAGTACTTC.